The 29 T cell receptor beta chains below were found in one sample sequenced in a study of early T cells in non-severe SARS-CoV-2 infection. TCRdb independently ran MiXCR on the 5' RACE reads; one entry per CDR3 protein. The data contain 35,000 to 40,000 distinct CDR3 sequences, 4.5% to 7% of them singletons. Sequencing input: whole blood. All receptors come from an adult who was a healthcare worker with PCR-confirmed SARS-CoV-2 infection or an uninfected control (not recorded which).

This clonotype was detected ten times or more. The chain is built from TRBV12-3 or TRBV12-4 and TRBJ1-2; TRBD1 might be the D (5 bases). The length of the CDR3 is 13 residues. V lost 3 bases and J lost 8, with 13 bases in between. In DNA, the CDR3 is TGTGCCAGCAGTTTTATCCAGGGCGGCGGCTACACCTTC. Its protein is CASSFIQGGGYTF.

This clonotype came up many times. This rearrangement joins TRBV14 to TRBJ2-1; possibly TRBD2 for D (6 bases). Germline-derived CDR1 and CDR2 are SGHDN and FVKESK. V was clipped by 0 bases and J by 5 bases, with 17 bases between them. This CDR3 is 17 amino acids long. The CDR3 reads CASSQDRIAELNNEQFF. CDR3 DNA sequence: TGTGCCAGCAGCCAAGATCGGATAGCGGAGCTGAACAATGAGCAGTTCTTC. Full variable domain (outside the CDR3, taken from reference TRBV14 and TRBJ2-1): EAGVTQFPSHSVIEKGQTVTLRCDPISGHDNLYWYRRVMGKEIKFLLHFVKESKQDESGMPNNRFLAERTGGTYSTLKVQPAELEDSGVYFCASSQDRIAELNNEQFFGPGTRLTVL.

There are a few counts of this clonotype. The chain couples TRBV5-1 to TRBJ1-2, with D maybe TRBD1 (5 bases). This CDR3 region has 14 residues. CDR1 SGHRS and CDR2 YFSETQ come from the germline V gene. V lost 3 bases, J lost 2 bases, and 11 bases lay in between. CDR3: CASSSPGENYGYTF. In nucleotides, the CDR3 is TGCGCCAGCAGCTCACCGGGGGAAAACTATGGCTACACCTTC.

This clonotype was counted only a few times. The gene calls are TRBV5-1 and TRBJ2-7; D is unresolved. From germline, CDR1 is SGHRS and CDR2 YFSETQ. V lost 3 bases to trimming and J lost 1 base, with 11 bases between them. The CDR3 spans 14 residues. The CDR3 nucleotides are TGCGCCAGCAGCTGGGCCGACGGATCCTACGAGCAGTACTTC. Its protein is CASSWADGSYEQYF. Combining the CDR3 with reference TRBV5-1 and TRBJ2-7 gives the whole variable domain KAGVTQTPRYLIKTRGQQVTLSCSPISGHRSVSWYQQTPGQGLQFLFEYFSETQRNKGNFPGRFSGRQFSNSRSEMNVSTLELGDSALYLCASSWADGSYEQYFGPGTRLTVT.

This clonotype was recorded at least ten times. This chain links TRBV4-2 with TRBJ2-7; D tentatively fits TRBD1 or TRBD2 (7 bases each). Deletions cut 2 bases from V and 0 bases from J, with 14 bases between. Germline V lookup: CDR1 LGHNA, CDR2 YNFKEQ. This CDR3 comprises 16 residues. The CDR3 sequence: CASSQRQGGSSYEQYF. The DNA of the CDR3 is TGTGCCAGCAGCCAAAGACAGGGAGGGAGCTCCTACGAGCAGTACTTC.

This clonotype was counted many times. The V call is TRBV10-3, the J call TRBJ1-6, with TRBD1 identical over 7 bases. Germline lookup yields CDR1 ENHRY and CDR2 SYGVKD. The trim removed 5 bases at V and 7 bases at J, leaving 5 bases unmatched. The CDR3 has 14 residues. DNA of the CDR3: TGTGCCATCAGTCGGGACAGCTTAAATTCACCCCTCCACTTT. Translating gives CAISRDSLNSPLHF.

The rearrangement uses TRBV19 and TRBJ2-6; D tentatively reads TRBD1 or TRBD2 (5 bases each). Germline V gives CDR1 LNHDA, CDR2 SQIVND (reference sequence). This CDR3 is built from 15 residues. V was shortened by 1 base and J by 4 bases, with 8 bases between the two germline ends. CDR3 bases: TGTGCCAGTAGTATAGCTGGGGACGGGGCCAACGTCCTGACTTTC. Its protein product is CASSIAGDGANVLTF.

This clonotype was detected many times. The chain uses TRBV4-2 and TRBJ1-5, with D possibly matching TRBD1 (5 bases). Deletions cut 4 bases from V and 3 bases from J, with 16 bases between. The CDR3 contains 16 residues. Looked up from germline, CDR1 is LGHNA and CDR2 is YNFKEQ. The CDR3 DNA sequence: TGTGCCAGCAGCCCGGGGACGTCAGGGTTCAATCAGCCCCAGCATTTT. Its translation is CASSPGTSGFNQPQHF.

There are many counts of this clonotype. The chain has TRBV28 and TRBJ2-3, with 9 bases aligning to TRBD2. Germline CDR1 MDHEN, CDR2 SYDVKM. J lost 2 bases, V lost 3 bases, and 6 bases had no gene match. The CDR3 covers 16 residues. CDR3 region: CASSFASGMNTDTQYF. The CDR3 nucleotides read TGTGCCAGCAGTTTCGCTAGCGGGATGAACACAGATACGCAGTATTTT.

The J gene is TRBJ2-1, the V gene TRBV6-5, with TRBD1 as a possible D gene (5 bases). Germline V gene sequence: CDR1 MNHEY, CDR2 SVGAGI. This CDR3 has 14 amino acids. Trimming left V 4 bases short and J 7 bases short, with 14 bases between. The CDR3 sequence is CASSLAGWMNEQFF. CDR3 nucleotides: TGTGCCAGCAGTTTGGCAGGGTGGATGAATGAGCAGTTCTTC.

This clonotype was seen ten or more times. This chain joins TRBV12-3 or TRBV12-4 and TRBJ1-1; 7 bases are a match to TRBD1. This CDR3 region has 14 residues. V dropped 7 bases and J dropped 4; count of bases not matched to a gene: 9. This CDR3 reads CASTVKGAGTEAFF. Here the CDR3 DNA reads TGTGCCAGCACAGTGAAGGGGGCAGGCACTGAAGCTTTCTTT.

This chain connects TRBV7-6 to TRBJ1-4; perhaps TRBD1 as D (6 bases). This CDR3 contains 15 residues. V gave up 5 bases and J gave up 7 bases, with 17 bases separating them. Germline V gene lookup returns CDR1 SGHVS and CDR2 FNYEAQ. CDR3 coding DNA: TGTGCCAGCAGCCCCCCCGGGGGCTGGGGTGAAAAACTGTTTTTT. Translation: CASSPPGGWGEKLFF.

This clonotype was picked up many times. The genes are TRBV6-1 and TRBJ1-2; D remains unclear. This CDR3 has 13 residues. The V gene's germline CDR1 is MNHNS and CDR2 SASEGT. V lost 8 bases to trimming and J lost 0 bases, with 10 bases between them. As DNA, the CDR3 is TGTGCCAGCCGGGTGGGCCCTAACTATGGCTACACCTTC. This sequence encodes CASRVGPNYGYTF.

This clonotype was seen ten or more times. V is TRBV3-1 and J is TRBJ2-7, with 7 bases identical to TRBD1. CDR1 and CDR2 (germline): LGHDT, YNNKEL (reference sequence). V was clipped by 0 bases and J by 0 bases; unmatched bases: 5. There are 16 residues in the CDR3. The CDR3 region has the DNA TGTGCCAGCAGCCAAGATCAGACAGGGTCCTCCTACGAGCAGTACTTC. Translation: CASSQDQTGSSYEQYF.

There are many counts of this clonotype. The J gene is TRBJ2-7, the V gene TRBV24-1; D unresolved. V was cut by 3 bases and J by 0 bases, with 17 bases left in between. Germline values: CDR1 KGHDR, CDR2 SFDVKD. The CDR3 has 17 amino acids. CDR3 protein: CATSDPPLVSSSYEQYF. CDR3 DNA: TGTGCCACCAGTGATCCCCCTTTGGTATCAAGCTCCTACGAGCAGTACTTC.

In its sample, this clonotype was seen many times. The V call is TRBV7-2, the J call TRBJ2-7; TRBD2 aligns across 10 bases. CDR1 is SGHTA and CDR2 is FQGNSA in the germline V gene. V trimming: 1 base; J trimming: 0 bases; junction bases outside the gene matches: 3. The CDR3 totals 16 residues. CDR3 bases: TGTGCCAGCAGCTTAGGGCCTAGCGGGAGCTCCTACGAGCAGTACTTC. Amino acid sequence: CASSLGPSGSSYEQYF. Variable domain in full (rest from reference TRBV7-2 and TRBJ2-7): GAGVSQSPSNKVTEKGKDVELRCDPISGHTALYWYRQSLGQGLEFLIYFQGNSAPDKSGLPSDRFSAERTGGSVSTLTIQRTQQEDSAVYLCASSLGPSGSSYEQYFGPGTRLTVT.

This clonotype has a count of ten or more. The CDR3 sequence is CASSQVATPPVDTQYF. The CDR3 region has the DNA TGCGCCAGCAGCCAAGTGGCGACACCCCCCGTAGATACGCAGTATTTT. This chain links TRBV4-3 with TRBJ2-3; no firm D call. From germline, CDR1 is LGHNA and CDR2 YSLEER. Trimming pared 1 base from V and 5 bases from J, leaving 16 bases between. The CDR3 extends over 16 amino acids.

This clonotype appeared many times. J is TRBJ2-7 and V is TRBV11-2; D is ambiguous. The V end was cut by 0 bases, the J end by 3 bases, with 9 bases between. This CDR3 is 14 amino acids long. CDR1 is SGHAT, CDR2 FQNNGV, per germline. For the CDR3, the DNA is TGTGCCAGCAGCTTAGATCAGCTAGACTACGAGCAGTACTTC. Translation: CASSLDQLDYEQYF.

This clonotype was observed a few times. This chain joins TRBV20-1 and TRBJ2-1; D unclear. Trimming pared 2 bases from V and 8 bases from J, leaving 10 bases between. The CDR3 loop spans 12 amino acids. Germline V lookup: CDR1 DFQATT, CDR2 SNEGSKA (reference sequence). DNA for the CDR3: TGCAGTGCTAGATACTCCGAACATGAGCAGTTCTTC. Translation: CSARYSEHEQFF.

This clonotype was seen at least ten times. The V call is TRBV5-1, the J call TRBJ2-1; possibly TRBD2 for D (6 bases). Germline V gene data show CDR1 as SGHRS and CDR2 as YFSETQ. The CDR3 sequence is 17 residues long. V lost 1 base, J lost 4 bases, and 18 bases lay in between. In DNA form, the CDR3 reads TGCGCCAGCAGCTTGTCTCCCGGGGCTGGGGGGTACAATGAGCAGTTCTTC. This codes for CASSLSPGAGGYNEQFF.

There are many counts of this clonotype. V usage is TRBV6-6 and J usage is TRBJ1-2, with 9 bases lining up with TRBD1. The CDR3 consists of 15 residues. Germline CDR1 is MNHNY and CDR2 is SVGAGI (reference sequence). The V segment lost 4 bases and the J segment 5 bases; nucleotides outside the gene matches: 8. The CDR3 nucleotides read TGTGCCAGCAGTTCAACAGGGGGCGCTGGGTATGGCTACACCTTC. It translates to CASSSTGGAGYGYTF.

The chain uses TRBV3-1 and TRBJ1-3, with D hard to call. Germline V gene lookup returns CDR1 LGHDT and CDR2 YNNKEL (reference sequence). V lost 1 base and J 0 bases, leaving 4 bases between the germline ends. CDR3 length: 14 residues. This CDR3 reads CASSQVGSGNTIYF. The CDR3 DNA is TGTGCCAGCAGCCAAGTAGGCTCTGGAAACACCATATATTTT.

In its sample, this clonotype was seen a few times. The chain combines TRBV11-2 with TRBJ2-5, with D unresolved. V shed 5 bases and J shed 4 bases, with 14 bases lying between them. From germline, CDR1 is SGHAT and CDR2 FQNNGV. The CDR3 spans 14 residues. CDR3 in amino acids: CASSRFQLTETQYF. For the CDR3, the DNA is TGTGCCAGCAGCCGCTTCCAGCTTACAGAGACCCAGTACTTC.

For the CDR3, the DNA is TGTGCCAGCAGTGAGCGTAGCGGCTACAATGAGCAGTTCTTC. Protein product: CASSERSGYNEQFF. V gene TRBV2 combines with J gene TRBJ2-1; D perhaps matches TRBD2 (6 bases). This CDR3 is 14 amino acids long. V lost 3 bases and J lost 3, with 9 bases in between. Looked up from germline, CDR1 is SNHLY and CDR2 is FYNNEI.

About this clonotype: A much larger clone differs by one base, so this may be a read error. This chain links TRBV4-2 with TRBJ2-7; D uncertain. The germline V gene encodes CDR1 LGHNA and CDR2 YNFKEQ. The CDR3 runs to 12 residues. The V end lost 4 bases, the J end lost 3 bases, and 7 bases lay between the germline ends. CDR3 in DNA: TGTGCCAGCAGCCCGGACGGCTACGAGCAGTACTTC. It translates to CASSPDGYEQYF.

This clonotype was detected a few times. The V call is TRBV11-1, the J call TRBJ2-7, with TRBD1 identical over 7 bases. This CDR3 region has 14 residues. Germline loops: CDR1 SGHAT, CDR2 FQDESV (reference sequence). With 5 bases clipped from V and 3 bases from J, the junction kept 7 bases outside the gene matches. CDR3 DNA: TGTGCCAGCAGCCGCGGCAACAGGGGCTACGAGCAGTACTTC. Translation gives CASSRGNRGYEQYF. Full variable domain (remainder filled in from reference TRBV11-1 and TRBJ2-7): EAEVAQSPRYKITEKSQAVAFWCDPISGHATLYWYRQILGQGPELLVQFQDESVVDDSQLPKDRFSAERLKGVDSTLKIQPAELGDSAMYLCASSRGNRGYEQYFGPGTRLTVT.

This clonotype occurred a few times. The CDR3 loop is CAWTGRAGAFYTQYF. In nucleotides, the CDR3 is TGTGCCTGGACGGGTCGGGCGGGGGCATTCTATACGCAGTATTTT. The V call is TRBV30, the J call TRBJ2-3; tentatively, D is TRBD2 (7 bases). CDR1 GTSNPN and CDR2 SVGIG come from the germline V gene (reference sequence). The CDR3 is 15 amino acids. The germline V and J ends were trimmed by 4 bases and 7 bases, with 21 bases remaining between them.

This clonotype appeared many times. This chain joins TRBV24-1 and TRBJ1-5, with D hard to call. Per the germline V gene, CDR1 is KGHDR and CDR2 is SFDVKD. The CDR3 covers 12 residues. V was cut by 3 bases and J by 4 bases, with 3 bases left in between. Here the CDR3 reads CATSDPNQPQHF. CDR3 bases: TGTGCCACCAGTGATCCGAATCAGCCCCAGCATTTT.

This clonotype was detected many times. This sequence joins TRBV14 and TRBJ2-7; unclear D gene. The germline V gene has CDR1 SGHDN and CDR2 FVKESK. Trimming took off 1 base at V and 3 bases at J, with 7 bases between the two ends. The CDR3 is 13 amino acids. The chain's CDR3 is CASSQADLYEQYF. The CDR3 coding sequence is TGTGCCAGCAGCCAAGCGGACCTCTACGAGCAGTACTTC.